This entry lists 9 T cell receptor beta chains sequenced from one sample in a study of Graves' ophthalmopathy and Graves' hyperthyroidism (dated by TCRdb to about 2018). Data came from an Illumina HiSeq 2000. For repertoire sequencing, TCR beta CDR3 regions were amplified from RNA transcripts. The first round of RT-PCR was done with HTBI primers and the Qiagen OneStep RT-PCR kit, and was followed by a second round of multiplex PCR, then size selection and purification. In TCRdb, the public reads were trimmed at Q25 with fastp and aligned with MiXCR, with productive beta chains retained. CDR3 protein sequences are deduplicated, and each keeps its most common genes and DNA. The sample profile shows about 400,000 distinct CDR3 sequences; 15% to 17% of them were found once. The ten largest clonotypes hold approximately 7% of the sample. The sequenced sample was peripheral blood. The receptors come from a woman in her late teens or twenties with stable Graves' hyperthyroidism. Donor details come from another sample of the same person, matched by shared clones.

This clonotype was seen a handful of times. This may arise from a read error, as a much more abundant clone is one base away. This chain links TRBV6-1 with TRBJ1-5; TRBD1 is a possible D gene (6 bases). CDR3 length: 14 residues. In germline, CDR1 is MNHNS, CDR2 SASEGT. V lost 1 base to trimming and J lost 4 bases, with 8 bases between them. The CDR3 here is CASSEGTENQPQHF. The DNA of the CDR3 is TGTGCCAGCAGTGAAGGGACAGAAAATCAGCCCCAGCATTTT.

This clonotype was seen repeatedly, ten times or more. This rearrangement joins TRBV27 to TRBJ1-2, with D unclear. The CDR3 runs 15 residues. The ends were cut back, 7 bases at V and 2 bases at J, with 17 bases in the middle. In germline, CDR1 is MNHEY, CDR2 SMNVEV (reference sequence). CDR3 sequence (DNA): TGTGCCAGCAAACAAAGGGAGGGAACCAACTATGGCTACACCTTC. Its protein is CASKQREGTNYGYTF.

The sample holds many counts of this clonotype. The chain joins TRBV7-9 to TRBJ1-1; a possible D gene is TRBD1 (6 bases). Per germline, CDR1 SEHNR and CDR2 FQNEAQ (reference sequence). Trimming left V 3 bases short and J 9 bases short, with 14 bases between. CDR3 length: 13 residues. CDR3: CASSFTGYNQAFF. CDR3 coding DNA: TGTGCCAGCAGCTTCACAGGGTACAACCAAGCTTTCTTT.

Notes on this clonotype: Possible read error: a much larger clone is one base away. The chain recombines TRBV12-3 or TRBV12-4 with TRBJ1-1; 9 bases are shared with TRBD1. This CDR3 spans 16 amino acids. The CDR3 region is CANSFRTGVGRTEAFF. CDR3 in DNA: TGTGCCAACAGTTTTCGGACAGGGGTAGGAAGGACTGAAGCTTTCTTT.

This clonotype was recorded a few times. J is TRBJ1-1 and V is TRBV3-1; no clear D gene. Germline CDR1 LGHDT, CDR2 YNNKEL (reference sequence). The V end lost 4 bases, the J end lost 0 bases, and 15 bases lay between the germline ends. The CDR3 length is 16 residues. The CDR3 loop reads CASSRTTGNMNTEAFF. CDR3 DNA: TGTGCCAGCAGCCGCACTACGGGAAACATGAACACTGAAGCTTTCTTT.

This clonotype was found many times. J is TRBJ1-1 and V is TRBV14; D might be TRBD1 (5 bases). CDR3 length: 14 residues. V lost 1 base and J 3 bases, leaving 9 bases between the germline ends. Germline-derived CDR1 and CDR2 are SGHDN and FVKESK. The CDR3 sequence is CASSQALQDTEAFF. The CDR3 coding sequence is TGTGCCAGCAGCCAAGCTCTACAGGACACTGAAGCTTTCTTT.

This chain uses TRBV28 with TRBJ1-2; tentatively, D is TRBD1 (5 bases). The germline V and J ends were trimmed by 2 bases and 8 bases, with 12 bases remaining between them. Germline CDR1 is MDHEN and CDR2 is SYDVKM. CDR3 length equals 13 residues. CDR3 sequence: CASSLGGAWGYTF. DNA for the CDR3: TGTGCCAGCAGTTTAGGAGGGGCTTGGGGCTACACCTTC.

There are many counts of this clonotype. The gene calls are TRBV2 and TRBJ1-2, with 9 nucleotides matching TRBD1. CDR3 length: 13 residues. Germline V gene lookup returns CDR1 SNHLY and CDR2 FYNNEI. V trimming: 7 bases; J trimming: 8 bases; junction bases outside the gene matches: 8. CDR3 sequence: CASNRDRVDGYTF. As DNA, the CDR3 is TGTGCCAGCAACCGGGACAGGGTCGACGGCTACACCTTC.

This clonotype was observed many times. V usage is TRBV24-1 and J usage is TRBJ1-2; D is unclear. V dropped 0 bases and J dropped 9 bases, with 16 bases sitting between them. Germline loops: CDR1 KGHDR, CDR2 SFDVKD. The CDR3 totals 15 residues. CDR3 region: CATSDLDGHRVSYTF. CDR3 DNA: TGTGCCACCAGTGATTTGGACGGCCATAGGGTTAGCTACACCTTC.